Listed below are T cell receptor beta chains from one sample, sequenced in a study of blood T cell repertoires in COVID-19. The repertoire was sequenced with immunoSEQ multiplex PCR; TCRdb's copy has only in-frame clones and lacks some. This table has about 260,000 clones, about 84% appearing once. Specimen: PBMCs or T cells enriched from blood (not recorded which). These receptor sequences come from a woman between 45 and 65 years old who had recovered from COVID-19. Each CDR3 is given with its conserved first and last residue. D genes are given only for firm matches. Expanded clones are given a class, and other clones once, few, many or no size at all.

j_gene	abundance	v_gene	d_gene	CDR3nt	CDR3aa
TRBJ1-2	NA	TRBV4-1	NA	TGCGCCAGCAGCCAAGAGATGCAGCAGGGCTATGGCTACACCTTC	CASSQEMQQGYGYTF
TRBJ2-1	NA	TRBV7-3	NA	TGTGCCAGCAGCGGCACAGGGATAGTGAATGAGCAGTTCTTC	CASSGTGIVNEQFF
TRBJ1-2	NA	TRBV21-1	NA	TGTGCCAGCAGCAAAGTGACGGGACAGGGAGGCTATGGCTACACCTTC	CASSKVTGQGGYGYTF
TRBJ2-7	NA	TRBV28	TRBD1	TGTGCCAGCAGTCGGAACCGGGACAGGGGTCACGAGCAGTACTTC	CASSRNRDRGHEQYF
TRBJ2-7	NA	TRBV27	NA	TGTGCCAGCAGCCACCAGTGGGAGGAGCAGTACTTC	CASSHQWEEQYF
TRBJ1-1	NA	TRBV27	NA	TGTGCCAGCAGTTTCAGGGCGCTGAACACTGAAGCTTTCTTT	CASSFRALNTEAFF
TRBJ1-2	NA	TRBV28	NA	TGTGCCAGCAGAGTGCCGACAGGCCACTATGGCTACACCTTC	CASRVPTGHYGYTF
TRBJ1-1	NA	TRBV5-1	NA	TGCGCCAGCGCGAGGGCAGGGGTGAACACTGAAGCTTTCTTT	CASARAGVNTEAFF
TRBJ1-2	NA	TRBV9	NA	TGTGCCAGCAGCGTAGTAAAGTTAGGCAGGGCGTTCGGCTACACCTTC	CASSVVKLGRAFGYTF
TRBJ2-5	NA	TRBV4-2	NA	TGTGCCAGCAGCCAATCGCAAGAGACCCAGTACTTC	CASSQSQETQYF
TRBJ1-2	once	TRBV5-3	NA	TGTGCCAGAAGCTTGCGAGGGAGGGTCGGCTACACCTTC	CARSLRGRVGYTF
TRBJ2-7	NA	TRBV5-5	NA	TGTGCCAGCAGCTTCCCCTCAGGGAACAACGAGCAGTACTTC	CASSFPSGNNEQYF
TRBJ1-5	few	TRBV18	NA	TGTGCCAGCTCACCAGCCCGGGGGAATCAGCCCCAGCATTTT	CASSPARGNQPQHF
TRBJ2-7	NA	TRBV29-1	NA	TGCAGCGTTGAGGAAGGGGGGGGCTACGAGCAGTACTTC	CSVEEGGGYEQYF
TRBJ1-2	NA	TRBV9	TRBD1	TGTGCCAGCAGCCCAGGACAGGAGTCTTTCTATGGCTACACCTTC	CASSPGQESFYGYTF
TRBJ2-5	NA	TRBV7-2	TRBD2	TGTGCCAGCAGCTTAGCTCGACTAGCGGGAGCCGGGTCGGAGACCCAGTACTTC	CASSLARLAGAGSETQYF
TRBJ1-2	once	TRBV27	NA	TGTGCCAGCTCATCGGGGGGCGGAGGTAGCCTTTATGGCTACACCTTC	CASSSGGGGSLYGYTF
TRBJ1-2	NA	TRBV12-3/TRBV12-4	NA	TGTGCCAGCAGTTTACAGGGGTTCTATGGCTACACCTTC	CASSLQGFYGYTF
TRBJ1-1	once	TRBV19	TRBD1	TGTGCCAGTAGTAGAAGGGACAGGGGGGTCATGAACACTGAAGCTTTCTTT	CASSRRDRGVMNTEAFF
TRBJ1-6	few	TRBV27	NA	TGTGCCAGCAGTTTAAGGGGGAGTGGGACCCATCGAAGCTCCTATAATTCACCCCTCCACTTT	CASSLRGSGTHRSSYNSPLHF
TRBJ2-3	NA	TRBV7-9	TRBD2	TGTGCCAGCAGCCCCCCACTAGCGGGATGGGATACGCAGTATTTT	CASSPPLAGWDTQYF
TRBJ2-3	few	TRBV3-1/TRBV3-2	TRBD2	TGTGCCAGCAGCCAAGGAAGCGGGGGGAGCACAGATACGCAGTATTTT	CASSQGSGGSTDTQYF
TRBJ1-4	NA	TRBV7-9	TRBD1	TGTGCCAGCAGCTCGCACAGGGGCCCTAATGAAAAACTGTTTTTT	CASSSHRGPNEKLFF
TRBJ2-7	NA	TRBV30	NA	TGTGCCTGGAGTACTAGTGGTTCCCACGAGCAGTACTTC	CAWSTSGSHEQYF
TRBJ2-3	NA	TRBV5-1	TRBD2	TGCGCCAGCAGCCGACTAGCGGGAGCAGGATCAGATACGCAGTATTTT	CASSRLAGAGSDTQYF
TRBJ1-5	NA	TRBV11-2	TRBD1	TGTGCCAGCAGCCCAGGGACAGGGGGTAATCAGCCCCAGCATTTT	CASSPGTGGNQPQHF
TRBJ2-7	once	TRBV7-2	NA	TGTGCCAGCAGCTTCCTAAAAACAGGGAGCGAGCAGTACTTC	CASSFLKTGSEQYF
TRBJ2-4	NA	TRBV25-1	NA	TGTGCCAGCAGTGAATCAATGAAGGAGGGGCGGGCCAAAAACATTCAGTACTTC	CASSESMKEGRAKNIQYF